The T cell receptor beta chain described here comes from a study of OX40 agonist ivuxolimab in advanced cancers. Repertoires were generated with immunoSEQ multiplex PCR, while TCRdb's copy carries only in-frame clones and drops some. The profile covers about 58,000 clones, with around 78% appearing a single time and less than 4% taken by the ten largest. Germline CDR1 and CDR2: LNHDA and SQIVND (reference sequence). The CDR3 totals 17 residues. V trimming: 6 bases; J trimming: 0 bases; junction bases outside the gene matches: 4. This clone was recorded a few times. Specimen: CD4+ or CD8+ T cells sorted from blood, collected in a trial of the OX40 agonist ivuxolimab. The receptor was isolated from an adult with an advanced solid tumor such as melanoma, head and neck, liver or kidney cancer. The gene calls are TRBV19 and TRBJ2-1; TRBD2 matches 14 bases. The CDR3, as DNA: TGTGCCAGTAGACCGGGACTAGCGGGAGCCTCCTACAATGAGCAGTTCTTC. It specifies CASRPGLAGASYNEQFF.